The 21 T cell receptor beta chains listed next were all sequenced from one sample in a study of glioma-infiltrating T cells after dendritic cell vaccination. TCRdb keeps only in-frame clones here, not all; method: immunoSEQ multiplex PCR. The sample lists 70,000 to 100,000 clones, roughly 80% occurring once. Specified time point: after dendritic cell vaccination, including at tumor progression/relapse. This sample comprised blood, obtained after dendritic cell vaccination. Receptors originate from a human donor with glioblastoma.

The chain joins TRBV2 to TRBJ2-2; TRBD2 agrees at 12 bases. Germline loops: CDR1 SNHLY, CDR2 FYNNEI. V trimming: 6 bases; J trimming: 6 bases; junction bases outside the gene matches: 5. The CDR3 consists of 15 residues. For the CDR3, the DNA is TGTGCCAGCAGACCTAGCGGGGGGGCCTCCGGGGAGCTGTTTTTT. Translation gives CASRPSGGASGELFF.

This chain joins TRBV27 and TRBJ1-5, with TRBD1 as a possible D gene (6 bases). V lost 4 bases and J 0 bases, leaving 13 bases between the germline ends. Germline V CDR1 and CDR2: MNHEY, SMNVEV (reference sequence). The CDR3 extends over 16 amino acids. In DNA, the CDR3 is TGTGCCAGCAGTTCTGGGGGGGGCCATAGCAATCAGCCCCAGCATTTT. Encoded protein: CASSSGGGHSNQPQHF.

CDR3 DNA sequence: TGTGCCAGCAAGGCCGGACACCATGGCTACACCTTC. The encoded protein is CASKAGHHGYTF. The chain is built from TRBV25-1 and TRBJ1-2, with a weak D call TRBD1 (5 bases). CDR1 is MGHDK, CDR2 SYGVNS, per germline. Trimming shortened V by 7 bases and J by 6 bases, and 12 bases separated the two germline ends. This CDR3 region has 12 residues.

The CDR3 region is CASSGDRGSGDTQYF. The CDR3 nucleotides read TGCGCCAGCAGCGGCGACAGGGGTAGTGGCGATACGCAGTATTTT. This chain links TRBV5-1 with TRBJ2-3, with 8 positions matching TRBD1. Unmatched junction bases numbered 10, after V lost 4 bases and J lost 6 bases. Germline values: CDR1 SGHRS, CDR2 YFSETQ. There are 15 residues in the CDR3.

CDR3 sequence reads: CASSLDGDGYTF. CDR3 coding DNA: TGTGCCAGCAGCTTAGACGGGGATGGCTACACCTTC. The chain recombines TRBV7-9 with TRBJ1-2; no clear D gene. The V end lost 1 base, the J end lost 6 bases, and 6 bases lay between the germline ends. This CDR3 spans 12 amino acids. Germline V gene lookup returns CDR1 SEHNR and CDR2 FQNEAQ (reference sequence).

The chain recombines TRBV18 with TRBJ1-5, with D perhaps matching TRBD1 (5 bases). The CDR3 loop spans 17 amino acids. The V gene lost 3 bases and the J gene lost 5 bases, with 20 bases spanning the gap. The germline CDR1 and CDR2 sequences are KGHSH and LQKENI. The CDR3 loop reads CASSPMGGQAGYQPQHF. In nucleotides, the CDR3 is TGTGCCAGCTCACCGATGGGGGGTCAAGCAGGGTATCAGCCCCAGCATTTT.

This clone was observed once. This chain links TRBV18 with TRBJ1-2, with 9 bases fitting TRBD1. The J segment lost 4 bases and the V segment lost 2 bases, leaving 5 bases of the junction unmatched. The CDR3 length is 15 residues. CDR1 and CDR2 from the germline V gene are KGHSH and LQKENI. DNA of the CDR3: TGTGCCAGCTCACCAGCAGGGACAGGGCTCTATGGCTACACCTTC. Translation: CASSPAGTGLYGYTF.

This clone was detected once. The J gene is TRBJ1-5, the V gene TRBV7-2; 9 bases fit TRBD1. The CDR3 totals 15 residues. J was trimmed by 6 bases and V by 1 base; bases with no gene match: 4. Per the germline V gene, CDR1 is SGHTA and CDR2 is FQGNSA. The CDR3 DNA reads TGTGCCAGCAGCTTAGGACAGGGGGGGGGTCAGCCCCAGCATTTT. Residues: CASSLGQGGGQPQHF. The whole variable domain, filled in from reference TRBV7-2 and TRBJ1-5, reads GAGVSQSPSNKVTEKGKDVELRCDPISGHTALYWYRQSLGQGLEFLIYFQGNSAPDKSGLPSDRFSAERTGGSVSTLTIQRTQQEDSAVYLCASSLGQGGGQPQHFGDGTRLSIL.

V usage is TRBV7-2 and J usage is TRBJ2-3; unclear D gene. The CDR3 totals 13 residues. Germline-derived CDR1 and CDR2 are SGHTA and FQGNSA. The V end was cut by 5 bases, the J end by 4 bases, with 10 bases between. In DNA form, the CDR3 reads TGTGCCAGCAGCGCTCAGTTCGCAGATACGCAGTATTTT. It encodes CASSAQFADTQYF.

This rearrangement joins TRBV2 to TRBJ2-7; a weak D match, TRBD1 (6 bases). The V end lost 5 bases, the J end lost 9 bases, and 20 bases lay between the germline ends. The germline V gene encodes CDR1 SNHLY and CDR2 FYNNEI. This CDR3 has 14 amino acids. CDR3 protein: CASSPWTAPGGQYF. In DNA form, the CDR3 reads TGTGCCAGCAGTCCCTGGACAGCCCCCGGCGGGCAGTACTTC.

The genes are TRBV5-1 and TRBJ2-3; the match to TRBD2 covers 10 bases. The V and J ends lost 5 bases and 2 bases, in that order; junction bases with no gene match: 11. The CDR3 is made up of 17 amino acids. Per germline, CDR1 SGHRS and CDR2 YFSETQ. CDR3 bases: TGCGCCAGCAGAGTAGCGGGGGGCCTACCTTCCACAGATACGCAGTATTTT. Protein: CASRVAGGLPSTDTQYF. The full variable domain, with the rest looked up from reference TRBV5-1 and TRBJ2-3, is KAGVTQTPRYLIKTRGQQVTLSCSPISGHRSVSWYQQTPGQGLQFLFEYFSETQRNKGNFPGRFSGRQFSNSRSEMNVSTLELGDSALYLCASRVAGGLPSTDTQYFGPGTRLTVL.

V and J are TRBV19 and TRBJ1-2; possibly TRBD1 for D (6 bases). This CDR3 has 14 amino acids. Germline V lookup: CDR1 LNHDA, CDR2 SQIVND (reference sequence). V lost 3 bases, J lost 8 bases, and 16 bases lay in between. The CDR3 DNA is TGTGCCAGTAGTATCAACGGCAGGGGACAAGGCTACACCTTC. Translation gives CASSINGRGQGYTF.

The V and J genes are TRBV2 and TRBJ2-7, with D possibly TRBD2 on 7 matching bases. The V gene's germline CDR1 is SNHLY and CDR2 FYNNEI. This CDR3 is 14 amino acids long. V was cut by 9 bases and J by 6 bases, with 21 bases left in between. The CDR3 DNA is TGTGCCAGAACCTCGGGGGGCGGCGGCACCGAGCAGTACTTC. Protein product: CARTSGGGGTEQYF.

This clone appeared a few times. The rearrangement joins TRBV6-6 to TRBJ1-1, with TRBD1 as a possible D gene (5 bases). V lost 2 bases and J lost 8, with 9 bases in between. There are 12 residues in the CDR3. Germline V gene data show CDR1 as MNHNY and CDR2 as SVGAGI (reference sequence). DNA of the CDR3: TGTGCCAGCAGTTACGGGGGGATAGAAGCTTTCTTT. It codes for CASSYGGIEAFF.

This chain links TRBV19 with TRBJ1-5; D is perhaps TRBD1 (6 bases). V lost 1 base and J 0 bases, leaving 13 bases between the germline ends. Germline assignment: CDR1 LNHDA and CDR2 SQIVND (reference sequence). The CDR3 runs 17 residues. CDR3 sequence (DNA): TGTGCCAGTAGTATAGCCCACAGGGTATATAGCAATCAGCCCCAGCATTTT. Amino acid sequence: CASSIAHRVYSNQPQHF.

This chain uses TRBV25-1 with TRBJ1-6; no firm D call. V was trimmed by 4 bases and J by 8 bases, leaving 15 bases between them. The germline V gene encodes CDR1 MGHDK and CDR2 SYGVNS. This CDR3 region has 15 residues. CDR3 in amino acids: CASSAIASADSPLHF. The CDR3 DNA reads TGTGCCAGCAGTGCAATCGCGTCGGCGGATTCACCCCTCCACTTT.

This clone was found once. The chain couples TRBV5-4 to TRBJ1-1; 7 nucleotides line up with TRBD1. The CDR3 has 13 amino acids. V trimming: 5 bases; J trimming: 4 bases; junction bases outside the gene matches: 5. Germline V CDR1 and CDR2: SGHNT, YYREEE (reference sequence). The CDR3 sequence is CASSRTGVTEAFF. Written as DNA, the CDR3 is TGTGCCAGCAGTCGAACAGGGGTCACTGAAGCTTTCTTT.

With regard to this clone: One end of the junction varies from germline; a read error may be responsible. Other nucleotide sequences from this sample produce the same CDR3. The rearrangement joins TRBV7-3 to TRBJ1-1; unclear D gene. Germline CDR1 and CDR2: SGHTA and FQGTGA. The length of the CDR3 is 13 residues. Here the CDR3 DNA reads TGTGCCAGCAGCCGACACATGAACACTGAAGCTTTCTTC. Translation: CASSRHMNTEAFF. The full variable domain, in which reference TRBV7-3 and TRBJ1-1 provide the parts outside the CDR3, is GAGVSQTPSNKVTEKGKYVELRCDPISGHTALYWYRQSLGQGPEFLIYFQGTGAADDSGLPNDRFFAVRPEGSVSTLKIQRTERGDSAVYLCASSRHMNTEAFFGQGTRLTVV.

The DNA of the CDR3 is TGCGCCAGCAGCCAACCCCTTAGGGGGACGTTGATGTGGGAAGCTTTCTTT. It specifies CASSQPLRGTLMWEAFF. The chain employs TRBV4-1 and TRBJ1-1, with D tentatively TRBD1 (6 bases). The CDR3 runs to 17 residues. Germline loops: CDR1 MGHRA, CDR2 YSYEKL. The V end lost 2 bases, the J end lost 8 bases, and 24 bases lay between the germline ends.

The chain carries TRBV5-1 and TRBJ1-6, with D maybe TRBD1 (5 bases). V was cut by 2 bases and J by 6 bases, with 12 bases left in between. The length of the CDR3 is 15 residues. Germline lookup yields CDR1 SGHRS and CDR2 YFSETQ. CDR3 region: CASSFGGGVNSPLHF. CDR3 coding DNA: TGCGCCAGCAGCTTTGGAGGAGGGGTTAATTCACCCCTCCACTTT. Combining the CDR3 with reference TRBV5-1 and TRBJ1-6 gives the whole variable domain KAGVTQTPRYLIKTRGQQVTLSCSPISGHRSVSWYQQTPGQGLQFLFEYFSETQRNKGNFPGRFSGRQFSNSRSEMNVSTLELGDSALYLCASSFGGGVNSPLHFGNGTRLTVT.

The V and J genes are TRBV7-2 and TRBJ1-2; D uncertain. Between the trimmed V and J ends, which lost 5 bases and 0 bases, there was a span of 7 bases. The CDR3 extends over 13 amino acids. Germline assignment: CDR1 SGHTA and CDR2 FQGNSA. The CDR3 protein is CASSHATNYGYTF. The CDR3 DNA reads TGTGCCAGCAGCCATGCTACTAACTATGGCTACACCTTC.